These 27 T cell receptor beta chains were all obtained from the same sample, sequenced in a study of cytomegalovirus exposure and HLA in healthy donors. PCR was performed using 60 Vbeta and 13 Jbeta primers. Clones were read by immunoSEQ multiplex PCR, and TCRdb kept only the in-frame ones, dropping some. The data contain approximately 88,000 clones, around 74% of them singletons. Specimen: PBMCs. The receptors stem from a man aged 45 to 65 in good health and CMV-seropositive.

A few counts support this clone. Germline is not matched at one junction end, which may reflect a read error. This chain links TRBV5-6 with TRBJ1-5; TRBD1 agrees at 7 bases. The CDR3 runs 15 residues. The germline CDR1 and CDR2 sequences are SGHDT and YYEEEE. CDR3 DNA sequence: TGTGCCAGCAGCCGTGGGGACAGCCTGGATCAGCCCCAGAATTTT. Protein: CASSRGDSLDQPQNF.

This clone came up once. The chain has TRBV5-4 and TRBJ1-5, with a weak D call TRBD1 (6 bases). This CDR3 region has 14 residues. Germline V gives CDR1 SGHNT, CDR2 YYREEE (reference sequence). The V end was cut by 2 bases, the J end by 1 base, with 7 bases between. The CDR3 here is CASSLQGSNQPQHF. The CDR3, as DNA: TGTGCCAGCAGCTTACAGGGAAGCAATCAGCCCCAGCATTTT.

This clone was detected only once. The junction and the germline gene differ at one end; a read error may be behind it. The chain uses TRBV6-1 and TRBJ2-7; TRBD1 aligns across 8 bases. In germline, CDR1 is MNHNS, CDR2 SASEGT. The CDR3 consists of 12 residues. CDR3 amino acids: CASSELDRVIHF. DNA of the CDR3: TGTGCCAGCAGTGAACTGGACAGGGTCATTCACTTC.

The CDR3 coding sequence is TGTGCCATCAGTCCCGGTGGCAGGGCAACCGAGCAGTACTTC. This sequence encodes CAISPGGRATEQYF. The chain is built from TRBV10-3 and TRBJ2-7, with D maybe TRBD1 (5 bases). Between the trimmed V and J ends, which lost 5 bases and 6 bases, there was a span of 17 bases. The CDR3 has 14 residues. Germline CDR1 ENHRY, CDR2 SYGVKD.

This clone was found once. This chain joins TRBV30 and TRBJ1-1, with D possibly being TRBD1 (5 bases). Trimming removed 2 bases at V and 8 bases at J, with 12 bases between. The CDR3 contains 12 residues. CDR1 GTSNPN and CDR2 SVGIG come from the germline V gene (reference sequence). CDR3 amino acids: CAWSYNRLEAFF. The CDR3 nucleotides read TGTGCCTGGAGTTACAACAGGCTAGAAGCTTTCTTT. Full variable domain (outside the CDR3, taken from reference TRBV30 and TRBJ1-1): SQTIHQWPATLVQPVGSPLSLECTVEGTSNPNLYWYRQAAGRGLQLLFYSVGIGQISSEVPQNLSASRPQDRQFILSSKKLLLSDSGFYLCAWSYNRLEAFFGQGTRLTVV.

This clone was seen only once. The V and J genes are TRBV9 and TRBJ1-6; 7 positions match TRBD1. The CDR3 is made up of 14 amino acids. The trim removed 0 bases at V and 7 bases at J, leaving 1 base unmatched. The germline V gene has CDR1 SGDLS and CDR2 YYNGEE. The CDR3 nucleotides read TGTGCCAGCAGCGTAGAGGACAGGAATTCACCCCTCCACTTT. This sequence encodes CASSVEDRNSPLHF.

The chain is built from TRBV6-1 and TRBJ2-7, with D unclear. Germline V lookup: CDR1 MNHNS, CDR2 SASEGT. This CDR3 region has 14 residues. Trimming pared 7 bases from V and 0 bases from J, leaving 13 bases between. The CDR3 reads CASNTGTPSYEQYF. CDR3 DNA sequence: TGTGCCAGCAATACGGGTACCCCCTCCTACGAGCAGTACTTC.

The chain joins TRBV5-6 to TRBJ2-3; TRBD2 might be the D (6 bases). Germline values: CDR1 SGHDT, CDR2 YYEEEE. The CDR3 extends over 17 amino acids. Deletions cut 0 bases from V and 2 bases from J, with 16 bases between. Written as DNA, the CDR3 is TGTGCCAGCAGCTTGGTTGGTGTGGGGACTGACACAGATACGCAGTATTTT. This gives the protein CASSLVGVGTDTDTQYF.

The gene calls are TRBV10-1 and TRBJ2-3, with 11 nucleotides matching TRBD2. The CDR3 length is 16 residues. Trimming removed 4 bases from V and 4 bases from J; junction bases left unmatched: 7. The germline V gene has CDR1 WNHNN and CDR2 SYGVQD (reference sequence). The CDR3 sequence is CASSGVAGGRADTQYF. The CDR3 DNA is TGCGCCAGCAGTGGGGTAGCGGGGGGGCGCGCAGATACGCAGTATTTT.

In its sample, this clone was seen a few times. The V gene is TRBV6-5, the J gene TRBJ2-7; 8 positions match TRBD1. The CDR3 covers 15 residues. V was clipped by 8 bases and J by 0 bases; unmatched bases: 9. From germline, CDR1 is MNHEY and CDR2 SVGAGI. CDR3 DNA: TGTGCCAGCCGCGCCCGGGACAGGAGCTCCTACGAGCAGTACTTC. The encoded protein is CASRARDRSSYEQYF.

The gene calls are TRBV28 and TRBJ2-5, with 11 nucleotides matching TRBD2. Germline V gives CDR1 MDHEN, CDR2 SYDVKM. With V trimmed by 3 bases and J by 4 bases, 7 bases remained unmatched. This CDR3 has 16 residues. The CDR3 bases are TGTGCCAGCAGTTTCCTAACTAGCGGGGGTTCAGAGACCCAGTACTTC. Protein: CASSFLTSGGSETQYF.

In the case of this clone: Mismatch with germline at one junction end may stem from a read error. The chain couples TRBV7-9 to TRBJ1-3, with 7 bases matching TRBD1. The CDR3 is 12 amino acids. CDR1 and CDR2 from the germline V gene are SEHNR and FQNEAQ (reference sequence). In DNA, the CDR3 is TGTTCCAGCGACAGGGATGGAAACACCATATATTTT. It yields the protein CSSDRDGNTIYF.

This clone was found a few times. This chain connects TRBV5-4 to TRBJ1-1; TRBD1 matches at 9 bases. Trimming took 2 bases from V and 3 from J; bases not matched to a gene: 2. The CDR3 spans 14 residues. CDR1 SGHNT and CDR2 YYREEE come from the germline V gene (reference sequence). For the CDR3, the DNA is TGTGCCAGCAGCTTTGACAGGGGGTACACTGAAGCTTTCTTT. Its protein product is CASSFDRGYTEAFF.

The gene calls are TRBV7-2 and TRBJ2-1; D gene ambiguous. The V gene's germline CDR1 is SGHTA and CDR2 FQGNSA. CDR3 length equals 12 residues. V lost 5 bases and J 9 bases, leaving 11 bases between the germline ends. CDR3 loop: CASSPTFGEQFF. The DNA of the CDR3 is TGTGCCAGCAGCCCTACGTTTGGTGAGCAGTTCTTC.

V usage is TRBV6-1 and J usage is TRBJ2-7; weak D call: TRBD2 (6 bases). This CDR3 region has 13 residues. Germline V gives CDR1 MNHNS, CDR2 SASEGT. Deletions cut 9 bases from V and 1 base from J, with 13 bases between. The CDR3 DNA is TGTGCCAGTTGGCGGGACTGGTCCTACGAGCAGTACTTC. Its translation: CASWRDWSYEQYF.

The J gene is TRBJ2-1, the V gene TRBV30, with 8 bases aligning to TRBD1. Unmatched junction bases numbered 9, after V lost 4 bases and J lost 7 bases. Germline CDR1 and CDR2: GTSNPN and SVGIG (reference sequence). The CDR3 sequence is 14 residues long. The CDR3 bases are TGTGCCTGGATGGGGGGACAGGTGAAAAATGAGCAGTTCTTC. Protein sequence: CAWMGGQVKNEQFF.

The rearrangement uses TRBV19 and TRBJ1-5, with a tentative D call TRBD1 (6 bases). Germline V lookup: CDR1 LNHDA, CDR2 SQIVND (reference sequence). This CDR3 is 16 amino acids long. Trimming shortened V by 3 bases and J by 0 bases, and 12 bases separated the two germline ends. The CDR3 here is CASSILQGRSNQPQHF. In nucleotides, the CDR3 is TGTGCCAGTAGTATTTTACAGGGTCGTAGCAATCAGCCCCAGCATTTT.

The chain recombines TRBV7-9 with TRBJ1-1, with D possibly being TRBD1 (6 bases). The V and J ends lost 5 bases and 0 bases respectively, with 10 bases between them. CDR3 size: 14 residues. In germline, CDR1 is SEHNR, CDR2 FQNEAQ (reference sequence). CDR3 protein: CASSLGTMNTEAFF. CDR3 bases: TGTGCCAGCAGCCTCGGGACAATGAACACTGAAGCTTTCTTT.

The chain combines TRBV7-2 with TRBJ2-4; D uncertain. Germline values: CDR1 SGHTA, CDR2 FQGNSA. V lost 1 base to trimming and J lost 15 bases, with 10 bases between them. The CDR3 covers 11 residues. CDR3 DNA: TGTGCCAGCAGCTTAGGCCCGCGTCCGTACTTC. Its translation is CASSLGPRPYF.

The J gene is TRBJ2-7, the V gene TRBV23-1, with 9 positions matching TRBD1. TRBV23-1 is recorded as an ORF, its role being uncertain. The CDR3 loop spans 15 amino acids. Trimming at V came to 1 base and at J to 3 bases, leaving 4 bases not matched to a gene. The CDR3 nucleotides are TGCGCCAGCAGTCAATGCCGGGACAGGGTCTACGAGCAGTACTTC. The encoded protein is CASSQCRDRVYEQYF.

This chain joins TRBV7-3 and TRBJ2-3, with 7 nucleotides matching TRBD1. This CDR3 spans 13 amino acids. Germline trimming cut 8 bases from V and 4 bases from J; bases unmatched to any gene: 6. Germline loops: CDR1 SGHTA, CDR2 FQGTGA. The CDR3 is CASGTGAADTQYF. The CDR3 DNA is TGTGCCAGCGGTACAGGGGCTGCAGATACGCAGTATTTT.

This clone was seen a few times. The rearrangement links TRBV4-3 to TRBJ1-1; tentative D call: TRBD1 (6 bases). The V gene's germline CDR1 is LGHNA and CDR2 YSLEER. Trimming removed 2 bases from V and 4 bases from J, with 20 bases in between. The CDR3 length is 17 residues. The CDR3 here is CASSQIVRGGTSTEAFF. DNA for the CDR3: TGCGCCAGCAGCCAAATCGTCCGGGGGGGCACCAGCACTGAAGCTTTCTTT.

The V gene is TRBV5-4, the J gene TRBJ1-2; 9 positions match TRBD1. With 3 bases clipped from V and 7 bases from J, the junction kept 7 bases outside the gene matches. The CDR3 covers 14 residues. CDR1 and CDR2 from the germline V gene are SGHNT and YYREEE (reference sequence). CDR3 loop: CASSSKQGALGYTF. The CDR3 DNA sequence: TGTGCCAGCAGCTCGAAACAGGGGGCGCTTGGCTACACCTTC.

The rearrangement uses TRBV18 and TRBJ2-5, with TRBD2 identical over 10 bases. V shed 2 bases, J shed 5 bases, and the junction held 8 bases outside the gene matches. The CDR3 consists of 16 residues. The germline gives CDR1 KGHSH, CDR2 LQKENI. CDR3 loop: CASSPSGLAGVETQYF. CDR3 in DNA: TGTGCCAGCTCACCATCCGGCCTAGCGGGGGTGGAGACCCAGTACTTC.

The V and J genes are TRBV6-5 and TRBJ2-5; 9 bases map to TRBD2. There are 15 residues in the CDR3. Germline V gene lookup returns CDR1 MNHEY and CDR2 SVGAGI. The V gene end was trimmed by 6 bases and the J gene end by 5 bases; junction bases not matched to a gene: 10. The CDR3 sequence: CASSLLQRGDETQYF. The CDR3, as DNA: TGTGCCAGCAGCTTACTGCAGCGGGGGGACGAGACCCAGTACTTC.

This chain joins TRBV7-2 and TRBJ1-2; 8 nucleotides align to TRBD1. CDR1 is SGHTA and CDR2 is FQGNSA in the germline V gene. The CDR3 runs to 16 residues. J lost 4 bases, V lost 1 base, and 8 bases had no gene match. The CDR3 sequence is CASSLDYRGGTYGYTF. CDR3 DNA: TGTGCCAGCAGCTTAGACTACAGGGGGGGCACCTATGGCTACACCTTC.

The CDR3: CASRGQGAGYTF. The CDR3 region has the DNA TGTGCCAGCAGGGGACAGGGGGCCGGCTACACCTTC. The chain has TRBV6-1 and TRBJ1-2; the match to TRBD1 covers 12 bases. CDR1 and CDR2 (germline): MNHNS, SASEGT. The length of the CDR3 is 12 residues. Losses at the gene ends were 6 bases for V and 8 bases for J; bases not matched to a gene: 1.